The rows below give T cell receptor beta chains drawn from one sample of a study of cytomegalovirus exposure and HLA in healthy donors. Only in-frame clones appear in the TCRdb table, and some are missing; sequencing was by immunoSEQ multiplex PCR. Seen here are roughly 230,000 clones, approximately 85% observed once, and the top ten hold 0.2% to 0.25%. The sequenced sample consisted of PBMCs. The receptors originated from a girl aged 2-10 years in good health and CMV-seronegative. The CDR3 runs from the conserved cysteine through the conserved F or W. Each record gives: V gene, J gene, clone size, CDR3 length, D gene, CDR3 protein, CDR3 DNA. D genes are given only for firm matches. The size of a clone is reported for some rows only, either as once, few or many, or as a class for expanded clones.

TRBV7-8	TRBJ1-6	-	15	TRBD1	CASSLFVMGQEDLHF	TGTGCCAGCAGCTTATTCGTTATGGGACAGGAGGACCTCCACTTT
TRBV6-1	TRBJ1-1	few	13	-	CASSDLGGTEAFF	TGTGCCAGCAGTGATCTAGGGGGAACTGAAGCTTTCTTT
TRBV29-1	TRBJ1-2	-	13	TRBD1	CSVVKTGGYGYTF	TGCAGCGTTGTCAAAACAGGGGGTTATGGCTACACCTTC
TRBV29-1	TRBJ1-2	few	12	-	CSDLSGSYGYTF	TGCAGCGACCTATCCGGGAGCTATGGCTACACCTTC
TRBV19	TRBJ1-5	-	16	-	CASSSRTRSEGQPQHF	TGTGCCAGTAGTAGCAGGACCAGGTCGGAGGGTCAGCCCCAGCATTTT
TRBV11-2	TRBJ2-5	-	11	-	CASSFRETQYF	TGTGCCAGCAGCTTCCGAGAGACCCAGTACTTC
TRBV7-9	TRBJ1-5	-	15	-	CASSLSRQDNQPQHF	TGTGCCAGCAGCTTATCCCGACAGGACAATCAGCCCCAGCATTTT
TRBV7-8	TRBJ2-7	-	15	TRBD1	CASSLDGTGTYEQYF	TGTGCCAGCAGCTTAGACGGGACAGGAACCTACGAGCAGTACTTC
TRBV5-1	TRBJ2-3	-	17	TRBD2	CASTLLAGSIGADTQYF	TGCGCCAGCACCCTACTAGCGGGGTCAATCGGCGCAGATACGCAGTATTTT
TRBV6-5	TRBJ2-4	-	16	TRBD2	CASSYMWPTGGNIQYF	TGTGCCAGCAGTTACATGTGGCCCACGGGAGGAAACATTCAGTACTTC
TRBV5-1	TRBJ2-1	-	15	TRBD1	CASSLPTGGKDEQFF	TGCGCCAGCAGCTTGCCTACAGGGGGCAAGGATGAGCAGTTCTTC
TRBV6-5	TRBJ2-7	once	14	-	CASSYSHLLYEQYF	TGTGCCAGCAGTTACTCTCACTTACTCTACGAGCAGTACTTC
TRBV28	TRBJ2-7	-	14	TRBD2	CASRIAGGTYEQYF	TGTGCCAGCAGAATAGCGGGAGGAACCTACGAGCAGTACTTC
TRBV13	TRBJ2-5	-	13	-	CASSLGGGETQYF	TGTGCCAGCAGCCTGGGGGGAGGAGAGACCCAGTACTTC
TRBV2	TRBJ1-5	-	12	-	CASRVTDQPQHF	TGTGCCAGCAGAGTAACAGACCAGCCCCAGCATTTT
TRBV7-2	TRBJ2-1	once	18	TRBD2	CASSISLLAGYSYNEQFF	TGTGCCAGCAGCATAAGCCTCCTAGCGGGATACAGCTACAATGAGCAGTTCTTC
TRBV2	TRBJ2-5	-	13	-	CASSEGARETQYF	TGTGCCAGCAGTGAGGGGGCTCGGGAGACCCAGTACTTC
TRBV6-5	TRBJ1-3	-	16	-	CASSYSKDSSGNTIYF	TGTGCCAGCAGTTACTCGAAAGACAGCTCTGGAAACACCATATATTTT
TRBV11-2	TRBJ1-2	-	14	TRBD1	CASSPGQGARGYTF	TGTGCCAGCAGCCCAGGTCAGGGGGCGCGGGGCTACACCTTC
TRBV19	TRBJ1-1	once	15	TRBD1	CASSITGVGNTEAFF	TGTGCCAGTAGTATAACAGGGGTAGGGAACACTGAAGCTTTCTTT
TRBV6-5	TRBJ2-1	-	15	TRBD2	CASSSSGGYYNEQFF	TGTGCCAGCAGCTCCTCGGGGGGATACTACAATGAGCAGTTCTTC
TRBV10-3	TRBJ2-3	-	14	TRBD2	CAILAGGPSDTQYF	TGTGCCATTTTAGCGGGGGGCCCTTCAGATACGCAGTATTTT
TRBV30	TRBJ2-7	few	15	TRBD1	CAWSVLRQGPYEQYF	TGTGCCTGGAGTGTACTGAGACAGGGTCCCTACGAGCAGTACTTC
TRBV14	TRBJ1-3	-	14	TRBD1	CAGSPHRGGNTIYF	TGTGCCGGCAGCCCCCACAGGGGCGGAAACACCATATATTTT
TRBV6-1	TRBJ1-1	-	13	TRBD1	CASIGTGGTEAFF	TGTGCCAGCATTGGAACAGGGGGAACTGAAGCTTTCTTT
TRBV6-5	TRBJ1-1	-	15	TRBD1	CASSLTGTGNTEAFF	TGTGCCAGCAGCCTAACCGGGACAGGGAACACTGAAGCTTTCTTT
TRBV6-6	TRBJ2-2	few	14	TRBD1	CASSTGQGGGELFF	TGTGCCAGCAGTACCGGACAGGGAGGCGGGGAGCTGTTTTTT
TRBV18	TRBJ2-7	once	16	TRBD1	CASSLNTGTGFYEQYF	TGTGCCAGCTCACTTAACACCGGGACAGGATTCTACGAGCAGTACTTC
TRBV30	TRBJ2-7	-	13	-	CAWKTRMYYEQYF	TGTGCCTGGAAGACGCGGATGTACTACGAGCAGTACTTC
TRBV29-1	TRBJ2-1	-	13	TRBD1	CSVRGQGGNEQFF	TGCAGCGTGAGGGGACAGGGGGGGAATGAGCAGTTCTTC
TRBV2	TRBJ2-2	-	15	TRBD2	CASTVAGGRTGELFF	TGTGCCAGCACCGTAGCGGGGGGGCGCACCGGGGAGCTGTTTTTT
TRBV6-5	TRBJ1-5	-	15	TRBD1	CASRLGGTANQPQHF	TGTGCCAGCAGGCTGGGCGGGACAGCTAATCAGCCCCAGCATTTT
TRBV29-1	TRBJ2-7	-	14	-	CSVSGRDPSYEQYF	TGCAGCGTTTCAGGGCGGGATCCGTCCTACGAGCAGTACTTC
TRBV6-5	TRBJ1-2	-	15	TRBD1	CASSAPGQGAGGYTF	TGTGCCAGCAGTGCCCCGGGACAGGGGGCTGGTGGCTACACCTTC
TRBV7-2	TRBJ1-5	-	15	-	CASSLARGGSQPQHF	TGTGCCAGCAGCTTAGCGCGGGGTGGAAGTCAGCCCCAGCATTTT
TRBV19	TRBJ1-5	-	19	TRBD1	CASSIGRGQEVFSYQPQHF	TGTGCCAGTAGTATAGGGAGGGGACAGGAGGTTTTTAGCTATCAGCCCCAGCATTTT
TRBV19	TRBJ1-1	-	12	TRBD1	CASTSRDRDAFF	TGTGCCAGTACTTCCCGGGACAGGGACGCTTTCTTT
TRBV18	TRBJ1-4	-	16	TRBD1	CASSRTGGGVSEKLFF	TGTGCCAGCTCACGGACAGGGGGCGGCGTGAGTGAAAAACTGTTTTTT
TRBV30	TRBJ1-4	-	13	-	CAWSAGYLEKLFF	TGTGCCTGGAGTGCCGGTTATCTCGAAAAACTGTTTTTT
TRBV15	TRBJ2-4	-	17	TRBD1	CATSRGTGGEAKNIQYF	TGTGCCACCAGCAGAGGGACAGGGGGCGAAGCCAAAAACATTCAGTACTTC
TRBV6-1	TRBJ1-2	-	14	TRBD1	CASSDPGQNYGYTF	TGTGCCAGCAGTGACCCGGGACAGAACTATGGCTACACCTTC
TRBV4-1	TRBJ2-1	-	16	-	CASSQDGTGVYNEQFF	TGCGCCAGCAGCCAAGATGGAACGGGAGTTTACAATGAGCAGTTCTTC
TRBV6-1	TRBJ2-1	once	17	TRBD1	CASSERVLQGEYNEQFF	TGTGCCAGCAGTGAAAGGGTACTACAGGGGGAATACAATGAGCAGTTCTTC
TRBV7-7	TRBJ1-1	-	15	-	CASSLGVGEDTEAFF	TGTGCCAGCAGCTTAGGAGTTGGGGAGGACACTGAAGCTTTCTTT
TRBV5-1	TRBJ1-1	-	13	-	CASSLSQNTEAFF	TGCGCCAGCAGCTTGTCACAGAACACTGAAGCTTTCTTT
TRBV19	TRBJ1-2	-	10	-	CASFQDGYTF	TGTGCCAGTTTCCAGGATGGCTACACCTTC
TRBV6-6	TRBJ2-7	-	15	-	CASSYRLTTLYEQYF	TGTGCCAGCAGTTATCGACTAACGACACTATACGAGCAGTACTTC
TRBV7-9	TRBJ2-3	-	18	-	CSSSFVSSWVTGTDTQYF	TGTTCCAGCAGTTTCGTCAGTTCGTGGGTCACAGGAACAGATACGCAGTATTTT
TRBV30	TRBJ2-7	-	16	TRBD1	CAWNRGLTGGGYEQYF	TGTGCCTGGAATAGAGGTTTGACAGGGGGGGGCTACGAGCAGTACTTC
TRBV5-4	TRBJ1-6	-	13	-	CASSLGTQSPLHF	TGTGCCAGCAGCTTAGGAACACAGTCACCCCTCCACTTT
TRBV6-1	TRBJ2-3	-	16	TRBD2	CASSVASGGAPDTQYF	TGTGCCAGCAGTGTAGCGAGCGGGGGGGCCCCAGATACGCAGTATTTT
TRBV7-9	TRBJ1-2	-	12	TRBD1	CASRSSSGQEIF	TGTGCCAGCAGATCATCCTCGGGACAGGAGATCTTC
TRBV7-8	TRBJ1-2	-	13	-	CASSLGHNYGYTF	TGTGCCAGCAGCCTGGGACATAACTATGGCTACACCTTC
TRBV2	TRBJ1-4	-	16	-	CASVGQILATNEKLFF	TGTGCCAGCGTAGGACAAATTCTTGCAACTAATGAAAAACTGTTTTTT